The rows below give T cell receptor beta chains drawn from one sample of a study of CD8 T cells in ankylosing spondylitis. TCRdb redid the calling of the 5' RACE reads with MiXCR, one entry per CDR3 protein. The data contain about 500,000 distinct CDR3 sequences, approximately 5% of them singletons. Sequencing was done on a sample of blood, either unsorted or a sorted T cell fraction (not recorded which). The receptors here all came from a male donor with ankylosing spondylitis. CDR3s include the opening cysteine and the closing phenylalanine or tryptophan. The order of the fields is V gene, CDR3 length, clone size, J gene, D gene, CDR3 protein, CDR3 DNA. The D gene is left open where the match is weak. Clone size reads once, few, many, or a class if the clone is expanded.

V gene: TRBV28; CDR3 length: 14; clone size: many; J gene: TRBJ1-4; D gene: NA; CDR3 protein: CASINTGADEKLFF; CDR3 DNA: TGTGCCAGCATCAATACGGGGGCTGATGAAAAACTGTTTTTT
V gene: TRBV28; CDR3 length: 19; clone size: many; J gene: TRBJ2-2; D gene: TRBD2; CDR3 protein: CASSPPGLAEHPNTGELFF; CDR3 DNA: TGTGCCAGCAGCCCACCGGGACTAGCCGAACATCCGAACACCGGGGAGCTGTTTTTT
V gene: TRBV29-1; CDR3 length: 14; clone size: few; J gene: TRBJ1-2; D gene: TRBD1; CDR3 protein: CSVEPRQGFVGYTF; CDR3 DNA: TGCAGCGTTGAACCCCGACAGGGTTTCGTGGGCTACACCTTC
V gene: TRBV4-3; CDR3 length: 14; clone size: many; J gene: TRBJ2-2; D gene: NA; CDR3 protein: CASSQVKGSGELFF; CDR3 DNA: TGCGCCAGCAGCCAAGTCAAGGGCTCCGGGGAGCTGTTTTTT
V gene: TRBV28; CDR3 length: 16; clone size: many; J gene: TRBJ2-3; D gene: TRBD2; CDR3 protein: CASSFLAGVYTDTQYF; CDR3 DNA: TGTGCCAGCAGTTTTTTAGCGGGAGTTTACACAGATACGCAGTATTTT
V gene: TRBV12-3/TRBV12-4; CDR3 length: 14; clone size: many; J gene: TRBJ2-3; D gene: NA; CDR3 protein: CASSSTDVTDTQYF; CDR3 DNA: TGTGCCAGCAGTTCGACTGACGTCACAGATACGCAGTATTTT
V gene: TRBV4-1; CDR3 length: 13; clone size: many; J gene: TRBJ1-6; D gene: NA; CDR3 protein: CASRGSYNSPLHF; CDR3 DNA: TGCGCCAGCAGAGGCTCCTATAATTCACCCCTCCACTTT
V gene: TRBV4-1; CDR3 length: 13; clone size: many; J gene: TRBJ1-2; D gene: NA; CDR3 protein: CASSQVINYGYTF; CDR3 DNA: TGCGCCAGCAGCCAAGTTATTAACTATGGCTACACCTTC
V gene: TRBV4-2; CDR3 length: 16; clone size: many; J gene: TRBJ2-3; D gene: NA; CDR3 protein: CASSPRDPPRSDTQYF; CDR3 DNA: TGTGCCAGCAGCCCTCGGGACCCACCGAGATCGGATACGCAGTATTTT
V gene: TRBV20-1; CDR3 length: 13; clone size: many; J gene: TRBJ2-1; D gene: NA; CDR3 protein: CSTSVGYYNEQFF; CDR3 DNA: TGCAGTACATCGGTAGGGTACTACAATGAGCAGTTCTTC
V gene: TRBV20-1; CDR3 length: 14; clone size: many; J gene: TRBJ2-6; D gene: NA; CDR3 protein: CSARSVPGANVLTF; CDR3 DNA: TGCAGTGCTAGGTCTGTACCTGGGGCCAACGTCCTGACTTTC
V gene: TRBV7-9; CDR3 length: 16; clone size: many; J gene: TRBJ1-4; D gene: TRBD1; CDR3 protein: CASSRGQRAINEKLFF; CDR3 DNA: TGTGCCAGCAGCAGGGGACAGAGGGCCATTAATGAAAAACTGTTTTTT
V gene: TRBV5-1; CDR3 length: 14; clone size: many; J gene: TRBJ2-1; D gene: NA; CDR3 protein: CASSYEGVYNEQFF; CDR3 DNA: TGCGCCAGCAGCTACGAAGGGGTCTACAATGAGCAGTTCTTC